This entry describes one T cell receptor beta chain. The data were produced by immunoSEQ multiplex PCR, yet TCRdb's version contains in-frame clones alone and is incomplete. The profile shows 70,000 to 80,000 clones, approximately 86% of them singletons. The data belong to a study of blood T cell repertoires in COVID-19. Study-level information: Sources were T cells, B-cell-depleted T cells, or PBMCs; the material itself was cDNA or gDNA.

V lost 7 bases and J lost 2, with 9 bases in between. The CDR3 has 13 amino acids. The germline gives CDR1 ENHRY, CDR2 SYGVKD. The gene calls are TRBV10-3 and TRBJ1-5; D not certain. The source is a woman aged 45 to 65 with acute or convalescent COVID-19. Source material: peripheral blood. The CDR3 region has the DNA TGTGCCATCACCCCCGAGCGCAATCAGCCCCAGCATTTT. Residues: CAITPERNQPQHF.